Included here is one TCR beta chain sequence, with context. The data were obtained in a study of control samples from healthy donors and cancer patients. Assay: immunoSEQ multiplex PCR; the TCRdb copy retains only in-frame clones and omits some. The sample contains 160,000 or so clones, 96% of which appear only once. The TCR comes from a woman in her twenties or thirties in good health. Sequenced: blood.

The CDR3 loop is CATSRGGRAYEQYF. The CDR3 DNA reads TGTGCCACCAGCAGAGGAGGCAGAGCCTACGAGCAGTACTTC. The rearrangement uses TRBV15 and TRBJ2-7; no clear D. CDR1 LNHNV and CDR2 YYDKDF come from the germline V gene (reference sequence). This CDR3 region has 14 residues. Trimming stripped 1 base from V and 2 bases from J, with 9 bases between. The full variable domain, completed using reference TRBV15 and TRBJ2-7, is DAMVIQNPRYQVTQFGKPVTLSCSQTLNHNVMYWYQQKSSQAPKLLFHYYDKDFNNEADTPDNFQSRRPNTSFCFLDIRSPGLGDTAMYLCATSRGGRAYEQYFGPGTRLTVT.